This record looks at one T cell receptor (beta chain) sequence and its context. The data stem from a study of blood T cell repertoires in COVID-19. About the study: COVID-19 samples from acute and convalescent phases originated in the United States, Italy and Spain. PBMCs, B-cell-depleted T cells, or T cells provided the cDNA or gDNA that made up the material.

This CDR3 has 15 residues. The germline CDR1 and CDR2 sequences are SGHAT and FQNNGV. Deletions cut 0 bases from V and 7 bases from J, with 12 bases between. Original data processing: From reference gene primer amplification, estimates of nucleated cell counts were derived. Produced via immunoSEQ multiplex PCR; TCRdb's table is partial and in-frame only. The DNA was the basis for D and trimming; V, J and clone size are from that table. Found here are over 250,000 clones, about 88% of them singletons; the top ten hold under 4.5%. This sequence joins TRBV11-2 and TRBJ2-2; perhaps TRBD2 as D (6 bases). The origin of this receptor is a man aged 60 to 75 who had recovered from COVID-19. The sample taken for sequencing was peripheral blood. The CDR3 protein is CASSLDLVSGGELFF. The CDR3 DNA is TGTGCCAGCAGCTTAGATCTGGTTAGCGGCGGGGAGCTGTTTTTT.